Following are 27 T cell receptor beta chains from one sample sequenced in a study of shared clonotypes between healthy human individuals. The method was immunoSEQ multiplex PCR; TCRdb's version includes in-frame clones alone and lacks a portion of them. The sample shows some 2,000,000 clones, about 95% of them seen only once. Sequenced sample: naive CD4+ T cells sorted from blood. Subset noted: CD45RA+ positively selected. The receptors originated from a man in his late teens or twenties in good health.

The rearrangement links TRBV27 to TRBJ1-1; no reliable D call. V gave up 8 bases and J gave up 4 bases, with 20 bases separating them. From germline, CDR1 is MNHEY and CDR2 SMNVEV (reference sequence). The CDR3 is made up of 15 amino acids. This CDR3 is CASSQEAGFGTEAFF. The CDR3 coding sequence is TGTGCCAGCTCTCAGGAGGCGGGCTTTGGCACTGAAGCTTTCTTT.

This clone was found a few times. This rearrangement joins TRBV7-2 to TRBJ1-5; D may be TRBD1 (5 bases). Per germline, CDR1 SGHTA and CDR2 FQGNSA. Trimming stripped 1 base from V and 7 bases from J, with 14 bases between. The CDR3 is 15 amino acids. The CDR3 coding sequence is TGTGCCAGCAGCTTAGGAATCTGGGGACGCCAGCCCCAGCATTTT. This translates into CASSLGIWGRQPQHF.

The chain employs TRBV4-1 and TRBJ2-7; 9 bases line up with TRBD1. With 0 bases clipped from V and 6 bases from J, the junction kept 6 bases outside the gene matches. In germline, CDR1 is MGHRA, CDR2 YSYEKL. The CDR3 is made up of 15 amino acids. In nucleotides, the CDR3 is TGCGCCAGCAGCCAAGATACAACAGGGGGCCGCGAGCAGTACTTC. It is translated as CASSQDTTGGREQYF.

As for this clone: Within the sample, other DNA sequences also encode this same CDR3. This chain joins TRBV29-1 and TRBJ1-2; D may be TRBD1 (5 bases). This CDR3 contains 12 residues. From germline, CDR1 is SQVTM and CDR2 ANQGSEA. Between the trimmed V and J ends, which lost 4 bases and 5 bases, there was a span of 11 bases. CDR3: CSVAGQGYGYTF. CDR3 DNA sequence: TGCAGCGTTGCCGGCCAGGGATATGGCTACACCTTC.

On this clone: One end of the junction varies from germline; a read error may be responsible. V and J are TRBV5-1 and TRBJ2-7; 9 bases map to TRBD1. CDR3 length equals 15 residues. Germline V gives CDR1 SGHRS, CDR2 YFSETQ. The CDR3 region is CASSRIQGASDEQYF. The CDR3 DNA reads TGCGCCAGCAGCAGGATACAGGGGGCCTCCGACGAGCAGTACTTC.

V usage is TRBV30 and J usage is TRBJ1-1, with D maybe TRBD1 (5 bases). CDR3 size: 15 residues. V gave up 5 bases and J gave up 2 bases, with 18 bases separating them. Germline lookup yields CDR1 GTSNPN and CDR2 SVGIG (reference sequence). CDR3 loop: CAWSSIGWTNTEAFF. Written as DNA, the CDR3 is TGTGCCTGGTCCAGCATAGGATGGACAAACACTGAAGCTTTCTTT. The full variable domain, in which reference TRBV30 and TRBJ1-1 provide the parts outside the CDR3, is SQTIHQWPATLVQPVGSPLSLECTVEGTSNPNLYWYRQAAGRGLQLLFYSVGIGQISSEVPQNLSASRPQDRQFILSSKKLLLSDSGFYLCAWSSIGWTNTEAFFGQGTRLTVV.

The gene calls are TRBV11-2 and TRBJ1-1; D not certain. CDR1 and CDR2 from the germline V gene are SGHAT and FQNNGV. The length of the CDR3 is 14 residues. V lost 5 bases to trimming and J lost 5 bases, with 15 bases between them. CDR3 sequence (DNA): TGTGCCAGCAGCCAACAGCTAACAGAGACTGAAGCTTTCTTT. Translating gives CASSQQLTETEAFF.

The genes are TRBV6-6 and TRBJ2-1; D remains ambiguous. V lost 2 bases, J lost 0 bases, and 8 bases lay in between. Germline CDR1 reads MNHNY; CDR2 reads SVGAGI (reference sequence). The CDR3 is made up of 15 amino acids. This CDR3 reads CASSYDWSSYNEQFF. The CDR3, as DNA: TGTGCCAGCAGTTACGACTGGAGCTCCTACAATGAGCAGTTCTTC.

This chain uses TRBV2 with TRBJ2-5; D not resolved. Looked up from germline, CDR1 is SNHLY and CDR2 is FYNNEI. V lost 0 bases, J lost 5 bases, and 13 bases lay in between. The CDR3 loop spans 15 amino acids. As DNA, the CDR3 is TGTGCCAGCAGTGAAGCGCTTGTGCTTGGCGAGACCCAGTACTTC. Translation gives CASSEALVLGETQYF.

The rearrangement links TRBV2 to TRBJ2-7, with TRBD2 matching 11 bases. The CDR3 sequence is 16 residues long. J gave up 5 bases and V 7 bases, and 13 bases lay outside the gene matches. Germline assignment: CDR1 SNHLY and CDR2 FYNNEI. CDR3 DNA sequence: TGTGCCAGCAAACTGAGTAGCGGGGGGGCGGTCGACGAGCAGTACTTC. Its protein product is CASKLSSGGAVDEQYF.

V gene TRBV9 combines with J gene TRBJ2-3; D not certain. This CDR3 has 14 residues. The germline V and J ends were trimmed by 0 bases and 0 bases, with 5 bases remaining between them. The germline CDR1 and CDR2 sequences are SGDLS and YYNGEE. CDR3 sequence: CASSVDDSTDTQYF. The CDR3 bases are TGTGCCAGCAGCGTAGATGATAGCACAGATACGCAGTATTTT.

The gene calls are TRBV4-1 and TRBJ1-4, with TRBD1 as a possible D gene (6 bases). The CDR3 consists of 19 residues. CDR1 is MGHRA and CDR2 is YSYEKL in the germline V gene. Trimming removed 1 base from V and 2 bases from J, with 20 bases in between. As DNA, the CDR3 is TGCGCCAGCAGCCAAGCCACACTTAGGGGGAACGGTACTAATGAAAAACTGTTTTTT. It specifies CASSQATLRGNGTNEKLFF.

The CDR3 bases are TGTGCCAGTACCCCACAGGGACGCGGCAACACCGGGGAGCTGTTTTTT. Protein: CASTPQGRGNTGELFF. The chain couples TRBV19 to TRBJ2-2, with TRBD1 as a possible D gene (6 bases). The CDR3 sequence is 16 residues long. Germline V gene sequence: CDR1 LNHDA, CDR2 SQIVND (reference sequence). V lost 7 bases to trimming and J lost 2 bases, with 17 bases between them. The full variable domain, with the rest looked up from reference TRBV19 and TRBJ2-2, is DGGITQSPKYLFRKEGQNVTLSCEQNLNHDAMYWYRQDPGQGLRLIYYSQIVNDFQKGDIAEGYSVSREKKESFPLTVTSAQKNPTAFYLCASTPQGRGNTGELFFGEGSRLTVL.

The J gene is TRBJ1-1, the V gene TRBV5-1; TRBD1 aligns across 9 bases. Germline loops: CDR1 SGHRS, CDR2 YFSETQ. CDR3 length equals 16 residues. J was trimmed by 6 bases and V by 0 bases; bases with no gene match: 9. The CDR3 bases are TGCGCCAGCAGCTTGGATGGGGGACAGGGATTTGCTGAAGCTTTCTTT. It is translated as CASSLDGGQGFAEAFF. The full variable domain, in which reference TRBV5-1 and TRBJ1-1 provide the parts outside the CDR3, is KAGVTQTPRYLIKTRGQQVTLSCSPISGHRSVSWYQQTPGQGLQFLFEYFSETQRNKGNFPGRFSGRQFSNSRSEMNVSTLELGDSALYLCASSLDGGQGFAEAFFGQGTRLTVV.

A remark on this clone: A read error may produce the germline difference seen at one junction end. The chain is built from TRBV7-7 and TRBJ2-2; TRBD1 aligns across 8 bases. The CDR3 has 15 amino acids. The germline V gene encodes CDR1 SSHAT and CDR2 FNYEAQ (reference sequence). The CDR3: CASSRQGIGTGELFF. The CDR3 nucleotides read TGTGCTAGCAGTAGACAGGGGATTGGCACCGGGGAGCTGTTTTTT.

The chain couples TRBV18 to TRBJ2-7; TRBD1 matches 8 bases. V was pared by 0 bases and J by 0 bases, with 7 bases of the junction left unmatched. The CDR3 is 17 amino acids. CDR1 is KGHSH and CDR2 is LQKENI in the germline V gene. CDR3 bases: TGTGCCAGCTCACCACCGATTGGACAGGGTCCCTCCTACGAGCAGTACTTC. Amino acids: CASSPPIGQGPSYEQYF.

The chain combines TRBV18 with TRBJ2-7, with D possibly called TRBD1 or TRBD2 (6 bases each). Germline V lookup: CDR1 KGHSH, CDR2 LQKENI. This CDR3 has 13 residues. Trimming stripped 4 bases from V and 2 bases from J, with 9 bases between. CDR3 sequence: CASSQGGPYEQYF. The CDR3 coding sequence is TGTGCCAGCTCACAGGGGGGCCCCTACGAGCAGTACTTC. Based on the CDR3 plus reference TRBV18 and TRBJ2-7, the full variable domain is NAGVMQNPRHLVRRRGQEARLRCSPMKGHSHVYWYRQLPEEGLKFMVYLQKENIIDESGMPKERFSAEFPKEGPSILRIQQVVRGDSAAYFCASSQGGPYEQYFGPGTRLTVT.

The V call is TRBV6-1, the J call TRBJ1-4, with a tentative D call TRBD1 (5 bases). Germline V gene sequence: CDR1 MNHNS, CDR2 SASEGT. CDR3 size: 15 residues. V shed 6 bases and J shed 7 bases, with 18 bases lying between them. This chain's CDR3 is CASRRTFTGSEKLFF. CDR3 in DNA: TGTGCCAGCAGACGGACCTTTACAGGTAGTGAAAAACTGTTTTTT.

On this clone: This sample includes further DNA sequences coding for the same CDR3. As DNA, the CDR3 is TGCGCCAGCAGCCCGGGACAGGGTAATTCACCCCTCCACTTT. Translating gives CASSPGQGNSPLHF. The rearrangement uses TRBV5-1 and TRBJ1-6; 9 bases align to TRBD1. Germline-derived CDR1 and CDR2 are SGHRS and YFSETQ. This CDR3 region has 14 residues. Losses at the gene ends were 4 bases for V and 6 bases for J; bases not matched to a gene: 2.

This clone occurred once. The chain joins TRBV19 to TRBJ2-7; D uncertain. V gave up 4 bases and J gave up 4 bases, with 17 bases separating them. CDR3 length equals 15 residues. The V gene's germline CDR1 is LNHDA and CDR2 SQIVND (reference sequence). CDR3 residues: CASSRSRLRDYEQYF. In nucleotides, the CDR3 is TGTGCCAGTAGTAGGTCGAGGTTACGAGATTACGAGCAGTACTTC.

This clone showed up just once. The J gene is TRBJ1-2, the V gene TRBV7-9; the D gene is possibly TRBD1 (5 bases). The CDR3 is made up of 14 amino acids. Germline CDR1 reads SEHNR; CDR2 reads FQNEAQ (reference sequence). V lost 2 bases, J lost 6 bases, and 13 bases lay in between. CDR3 in DNA: TGTGCCAGCAGCTTAATGGCAGGGAGGGATGGCTACACCTTC. Residues: CASSLMAGRDGYTF.

This sequence joins TRBV19 and TRBJ1-5; TRBD1 is a possible D gene (5 bases). CDR1 LNHDA and CDR2 SQIVND come from the germline V gene (reference sequence). The CDR3 totals 15 residues. V lost 6 bases, J lost 6 bases, and 18 bases lay in between. CDR3 nucleotide sequence: TGTGCCAGTAGATCAGGGTTGGTGGGGGGTCAGCCCCAGCATTTT. It is translated as CASRSGLVGGQPQHF.

This clone was observed a single time. V is TRBV30 and J is TRBJ1-1; D is uncertain. The CDR3 has 12 amino acids. Trimming removed 3 bases at V and 4 bases at J, with 9 bases between. The germline V gene encodes CDR1 GTSNPN and CDR2 SVGIG (reference sequence). The CDR3 nucleotides read TGTGCCTGGAGGCGATCCCCCACTGAAGCTTTCTTT. Protein sequence: CAWRRSPTEAFF.

The rearrangement links TRBV29-1 to TRBJ1-4; 7 bases agree with TRBD1. The V gene end was trimmed by 7 bases and the J gene end by 4 bases; junction bases not matched to a gene: 15. Germline assignment: CDR1 SQVTM and CDR2 ANQGSEA. CDR3 length: 16 residues. The CDR3 DNA sequence: TGCAGCGCGACCAAAGGGGGCGGAAGATTTAATGAAAAACTGTTTTTT. This gives the protein CSATKGGGRFNEKLFF.

This chain links TRBV5-6 with TRBJ1-5; D unclear. This CDR3 spans 16 amino acids. Trimming stripped 0 bases from V and 2 bases from J, with 12 bases between. The germline gives CDR1 SGHDT, CDR2 YYEEEE. CDR3 nucleotide sequence: TGTGCCAGCAGCTTGGATGGCGGGCTGGGCAATCAGCCCCAGCATTTT. Translating it yields CASSLDGGLGNQPQHF.

The chain links TRBV7-9 to TRBJ2-7; no reliable D call. With 5 bases removed from V and 4 bases from J, the gap between germline ends came to 12 bases. Germline CDR1 SEHNR, CDR2 FQNEAQ (reference sequence). CDR3 length equals 13 residues. In DNA, the CDR3 is TGTGCCAGCAGCATAGTGGGCCAATACGAGCAGTACTTC. This sequence encodes CASSIVGQYEQYF. The full variable domain, with the rest looked up from reference TRBV7-9 and TRBJ2-7, is DTGVSQNPRHKITKRGQNVTFRCDPISEHNRLYWYRQTLGQGPEFLTYFQNEAQLEKSRLLSDRFSAERPKGSFSTLEIQRTEQGDSAMYLCASSIVGQYEQYFGPGTRLTVT.

This chain links TRBV30 with TRBJ1-6; tentatively, D is TRBD1 (5 bases). From germline, CDR1 is GTSNPN and CDR2 SVGIG (reference sequence). V was trimmed by 5 bases and J by 8 bases, leaving 13 bases between them. The CDR3 runs 13 residues. The CDR3 here is CAWGAGGYSPLHF. For the CDR3, the DNA is TGTGCCTGGGGTGCGGGGGGATATTCACCCCTCCACTTT.